This entry describes one TCR beta chain. Its matching antigen is unknown. V lost 0 bases, J lost 0 bases, and 5 bases lay in between. Germline V gene data show CDR1 as LGHDT and CDR2 as YNNKEL (reference sequence). The CDR3 consists of 14 residues. This specimen comes from a study of T cell responses to AZD1222 COVID-19 vaccine. The study, taken as a whole, reports: Spike-specific TCR breadth and depth went up after people got two AZD1222 doses. Reports say nearly half of spike-specific TCRs go after unmutated variant regions.

Second doses that came at about 4 or about 12 weeks were put together. Measured with immunoSEQ multiplex PCR; TCRdb has only the in-frame clones, and not every one. The table shows 150,000 to 200,000 clones, with just over 85% occurring only once. The TCR comes from an adult who received the AZD1222 COVID-19 vaccine. Sequencing was performed on peripheral blood, taken 28 days after the second AZD1222 dose. The chain recombines TRBV3-1 (or the pseudogene TRBV3-2) with TRBJ1-2; no definite D call. The CDR3 DNA reads TGTGCCAGCAGCCAAGAGTGGACTAACTATGGCTACACCTTC. Translation: CASSQEWTNYGYTF.